The T cell receptor (beta chain) under discussion was sequenced for a study of OX40 agonist ivuxolimab in advanced cancers. Sequencing used immunoSEQ multiplex PCR; TCRdb keeps in-frame clones, though not all of them. The data show about 99,000 clones, roughly 90% seen once. J was trimmed by 6 bases and V by 0 bases; bases with no gene match: 6. Per the germline V gene, CDR1 is LNHNV and CDR2 is YYDKDF (reference sequence). The CDR3 consists of 16 residues. This receptor was taken from an adult with an advanced solid tumor such as melanoma, head and neck, liver or kidney cancer. V is TRBV15 and J is TRBJ2-7; TRBD2 matches at 12 bases. The sample here was CD4+ or CD8+ T cells sorted from blood, taken in a trial of the OX40 agonist ivuxolimab. The chain's CDR3 is CATSRDRASGRVEQYF. The CDR3 nucleotides read TGTGCCACCAGCAGAGATCGGGCTAGCGGGAGGGTCGAGCAGTACTTC.